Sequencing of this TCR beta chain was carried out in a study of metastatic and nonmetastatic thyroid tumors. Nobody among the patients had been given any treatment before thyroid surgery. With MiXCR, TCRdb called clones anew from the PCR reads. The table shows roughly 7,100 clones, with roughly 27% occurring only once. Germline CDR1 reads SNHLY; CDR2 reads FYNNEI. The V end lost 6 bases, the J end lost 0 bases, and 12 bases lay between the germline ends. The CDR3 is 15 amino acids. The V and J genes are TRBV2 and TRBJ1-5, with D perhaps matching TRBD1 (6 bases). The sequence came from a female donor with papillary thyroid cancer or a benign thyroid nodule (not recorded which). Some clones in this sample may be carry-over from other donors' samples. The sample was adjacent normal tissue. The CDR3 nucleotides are TGTGCCAGCAGGAGCTCAGGGGTTAGCAATCAGCCCCAGCATTTT. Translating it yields CASRSSGVSNQPQHF.